A single sample gave rise to the 10 T cell receptor beta chains below, sequenced in a study of T cells in Graves' hyperthyroidism and ophthalmopathy. Researchers amplified the TCR beta CDR3 regions from RNA transcripts. Using the HTBI primer set, a first-round RT-PCR was run on the TCR CDR3. TCRdb used MiXCR to reprocess the multiplex PCR reads, holding one entry per CDR3 protein. The table lists around 690,000 distinct CDR3 sequences, about 20% of them singletons. Source material: blood. These receptors all come from a man aged 25 to 40 with Graves' ophthalmopathy.

The chain is built from TRBV6-5 and TRBJ2-2; possible D gene TRBD1, 5 bases. V was cut by 0 bases and J by 7 bases, with 15 bases left in between. The length of the CDR3 is 16 residues. Germline CDR1 reads MNHEY; CDR2 reads SVGAGI. The CDR3: CASSYSGAGRGGELFF. CDR3 nucleotide sequence: TGTGCCAGCAGTTACTCCGGTGCAGGGCGAGGCGGGGAGCTGTTTTTT.

The rearrangement links TRBV27 to TRBJ2-6; no reliable D call. Trimming left V 7 bases short and J 4 bases short, with 8 bases between. This CDR3 has 13 amino acids. CDR1 is MNHEY and CDR2 is SMNVEV in the germline V gene (reference sequence). CDR3 in amino acids: CASNLNGANVLTF. The CDR3 DNA follows: TGTGCCAGCAATTTGAACGGGGCCAACGTCCTGACTTTC.

In this sample, this clonotype turned up a few times. The chain joins TRBV12-3 or TRBV12-4 to TRBJ2-2; D remains unclear. Deletions cut 6 bases from V and 6 bases from J, with 17 bases between. The CDR3 extends over 15 amino acids. This chain's CDR3 is CASSPRKGHSGELFF. CDR3 DNA sequence: TGTGCCAGCAGCCCCCGGAAGGGCCATTCCGGGGAGCTGTTTTTT.

This clonotype was recorded a few times. The gene calls are TRBV7-2 and TRBJ2-2, with D perhaps matching TRBD1 (6 bases). This CDR3 region has 15 residues. The V end lost 6 bases, the J end lost 7 bases, and 18 bases lay between the germline ends. CDR1 and CDR2 from the germline V gene are SGHTA and FQGNSA. CDR3 nucleotide sequence: TGTGCCAGCAGTTCGACAGGTTCCCGGGACGGGGAGCTGTTTTTT. This sequence encodes CASSSTGSRDGELFF.

This chain connects TRBV19 to TRBJ2-1; D is undetermined. The CDR3 is 13 amino acids. V was trimmed by 3 bases and J by 5 bases, leaving 8 bases between them. Looked up from germline, CDR1 is LNHDA and CDR2 is SQIVND (reference sequence). CDR3 region: CASSIGSDNEQFF. Written as DNA, the CDR3 is TGTGCCAGTAGTATTGGAAGCGACAATGAGCAGTTCTTC.

This clonotype was found once. The chain employs TRBV6-2 or TRBV6-3 and TRBJ1-1; 7 bases align to TRBD1. This CDR3 is built from 16 residues. Trimming took 7 bases from V and 5 from J; bases not matched to a gene: 16. Germline V lookup: CDR1 MNHEY, CDR2 SVGEGT. In DNA, the CDR3 is TGTGCCAGCACCAAAAGTGGGGAACAGGGGTGGACTGAAGCTTTCTTT. Protein product: CASTKSGEQGWTEAFF.

The genes are TRBV10-3 and TRBJ1-3; 8 positions match TRBD1. J was trimmed by 2 bases and V by 0 bases; bases with no gene match: 3. The CDR3 loop spans 16 amino acids. The germline CDR1 and CDR2 sequences are ENHRY and SYGVKD. CDR3 nucleotide sequence: TGTGCCATCAGTGAGTCGGGGACAGGAGCTGGAAACACCATATATTTT. It is translated as CAISESGTGAGNTIYF.

CDR3 bases: TGTGCCACCAGCAGAGATCGTCCGGGAGCATGCAATGAGCAGTTCTTC. Its translation: CATSRDRPGACNEQFF. This chain connects TRBV15 to TRBJ2-1, with D possibly being TRBD2 (6 bases). Germline CDR1 reads LNHNV; CDR2 reads YYDKDF (reference sequence). The CDR3 runs to 16 residues. V was trimmed by 0 bases and J by 6 bases, leaving 15 bases between them.

This clonotype was counted ten times or more. The rearrangement joins TRBV6-6 to TRBJ1-1; D remains unclear. Per the germline V gene, CDR1 is MNHNY and CDR2 is SVGAGI (reference sequence). V lost 0 bases and J lost 7, with 9 bases in between. There are 13 residues in the CDR3. The CDR3 loop reads CASSYSTGYEAFF. CDR3 DNA: TGTGCCAGCAGTTACTCGACGGGGTATGAAGCTTTCTTT.

This clonotype has a count of ten or more. The V call is TRBV10-3, the J call TRBJ1-2, with 9 bases identical to TRBD1. CDR1 is ENHRY, CDR2 SYGVKD, per germline. The length of the CDR3 is 15 residues. J lost 3 bases, V lost 2 bases, and 4 bases had no gene match. CDR3 amino acids: CAISEPGQGYYGYTF. As DNA, the CDR3 is TGTGCCATCAGTGAGCCGGGACAGGGTTACTATGGCTACACCTTC.